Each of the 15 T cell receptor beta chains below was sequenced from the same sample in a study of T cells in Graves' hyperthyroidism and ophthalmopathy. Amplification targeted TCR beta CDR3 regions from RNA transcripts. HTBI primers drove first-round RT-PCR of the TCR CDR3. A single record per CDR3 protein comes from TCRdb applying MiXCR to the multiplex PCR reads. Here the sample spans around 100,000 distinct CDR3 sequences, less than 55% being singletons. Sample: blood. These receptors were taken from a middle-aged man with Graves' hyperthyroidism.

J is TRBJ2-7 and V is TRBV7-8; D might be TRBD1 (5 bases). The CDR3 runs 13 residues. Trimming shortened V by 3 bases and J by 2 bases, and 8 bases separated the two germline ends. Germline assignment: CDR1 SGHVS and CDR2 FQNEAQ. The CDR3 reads CASSFVQAYEQYF. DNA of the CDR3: TGTGCCAGCAGCTTTGTACAGGCCTACGAGCAGTACTTC.

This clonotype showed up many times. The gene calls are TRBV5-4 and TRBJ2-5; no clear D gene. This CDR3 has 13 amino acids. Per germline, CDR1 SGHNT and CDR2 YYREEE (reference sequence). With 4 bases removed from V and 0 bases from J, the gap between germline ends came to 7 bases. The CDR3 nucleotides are TGTGCCAGCAGCAGTGACAACCAAGAGACCCAGTACTTC. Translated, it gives CASSSDNQETQYF.

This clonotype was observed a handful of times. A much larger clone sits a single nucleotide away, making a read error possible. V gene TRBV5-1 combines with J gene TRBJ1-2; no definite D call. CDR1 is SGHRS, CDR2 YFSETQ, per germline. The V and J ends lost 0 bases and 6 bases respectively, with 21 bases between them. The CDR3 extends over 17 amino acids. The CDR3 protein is CASSLGIGSPGGNGYTF. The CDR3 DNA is TGCGCCAGCAGCTTGGGGATTGGCAGTCCCGGCGGGAATGGCTACACCTTC.

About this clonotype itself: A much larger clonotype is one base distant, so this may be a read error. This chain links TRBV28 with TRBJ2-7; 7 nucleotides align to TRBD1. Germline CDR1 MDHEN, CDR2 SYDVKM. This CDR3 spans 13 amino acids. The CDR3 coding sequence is TGTGCCGGCAGGACAGGCATACCCTACGAGCAGTACTTC. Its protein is CAGRTGIPYEQYF.

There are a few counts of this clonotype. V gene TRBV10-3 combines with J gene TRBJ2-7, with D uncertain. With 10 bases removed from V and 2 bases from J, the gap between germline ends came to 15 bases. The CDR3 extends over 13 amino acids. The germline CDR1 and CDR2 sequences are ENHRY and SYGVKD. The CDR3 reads CASLDGPAYEQYF. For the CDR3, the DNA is TGTGCCAGCTTGGATGGGCCAGCCTACGAGCAGTACTTC.

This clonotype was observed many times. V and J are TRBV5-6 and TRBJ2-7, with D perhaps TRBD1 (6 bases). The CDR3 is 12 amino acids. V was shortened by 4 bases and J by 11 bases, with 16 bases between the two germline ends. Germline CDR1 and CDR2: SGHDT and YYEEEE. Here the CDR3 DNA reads TGTGCCAGCAGCACTCGACAGGCCGTGGAGTACTTC. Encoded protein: CASSTRQAVEYF.

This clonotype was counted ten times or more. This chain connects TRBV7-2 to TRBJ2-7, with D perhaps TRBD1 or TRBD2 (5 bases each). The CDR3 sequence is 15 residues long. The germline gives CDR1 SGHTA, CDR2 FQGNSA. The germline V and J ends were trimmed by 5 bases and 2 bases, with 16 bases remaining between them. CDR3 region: CASSPDLGTPYEQYF. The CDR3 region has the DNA TGTGCCAGCAGCCCTGATCTTGGGACCCCCTACGAGCAGTACTTC. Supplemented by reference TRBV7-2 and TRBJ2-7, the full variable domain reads GAGVSQSPSNKVTEKGKDVELRCDPISGHTALYWYRQSLGQGLEFLIYFQGNSAPDKSGLPSDRFSAERTGGSVSTLTIQRTQQEDSAVYLCASSPDLGTPYEQYFGPGTRLTVT.

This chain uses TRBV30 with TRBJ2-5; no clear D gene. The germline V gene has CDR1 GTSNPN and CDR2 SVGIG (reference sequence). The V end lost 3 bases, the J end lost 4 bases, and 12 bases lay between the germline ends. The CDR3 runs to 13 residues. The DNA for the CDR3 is TGTGCCTGGAGAAGGGTGGTAGGAGAGACCCAGTACTTC. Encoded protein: CAWRRVVGETQYF.

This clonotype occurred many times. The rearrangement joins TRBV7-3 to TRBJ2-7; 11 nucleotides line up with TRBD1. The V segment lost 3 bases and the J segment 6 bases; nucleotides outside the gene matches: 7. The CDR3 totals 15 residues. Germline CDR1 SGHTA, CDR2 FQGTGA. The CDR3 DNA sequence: TGTGCCAGCAGCTTCCTGGGACAGGGGGATACCGAGCAGTACTTC. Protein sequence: CASSFLGQGDTEQYF. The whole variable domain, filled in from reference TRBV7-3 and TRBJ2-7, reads GAGVSQTPSNKVTEKGKYVELRCDPISGHTALYWYRQSLGQGPEFLIYFQGTGAADDSGLPNDRFFAVRPEGSVSTLKIQRTERGDSAVYLCASSFLGQGDTEQYFGPGTRLTVT.

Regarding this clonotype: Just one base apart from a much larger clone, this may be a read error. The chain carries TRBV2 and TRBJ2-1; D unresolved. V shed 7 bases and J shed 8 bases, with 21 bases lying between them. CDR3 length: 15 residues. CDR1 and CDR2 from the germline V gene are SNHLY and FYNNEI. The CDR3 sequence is CASNLQLGWADEQFF. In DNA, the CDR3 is TGTGCCAGCAACCTACAGCTAGGGTGGGCGGATGAGCAGTTCTTC.

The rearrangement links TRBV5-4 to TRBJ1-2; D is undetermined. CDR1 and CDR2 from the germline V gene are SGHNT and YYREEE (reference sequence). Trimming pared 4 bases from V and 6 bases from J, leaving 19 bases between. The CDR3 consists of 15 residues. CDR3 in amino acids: CASSQERSGYNGYTF. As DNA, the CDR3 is TGTGCCAGCAGCCAAGAACGAAGCGGGTACAATGGCTACACCTTC. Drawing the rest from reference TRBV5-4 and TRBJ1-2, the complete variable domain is ETGVTQSPTHLIKTRGQQVTLRCSSQSGHNTVSWYQQALGQGPQFIFQYYREEENGRGNFPPRFSGLQFPNYSSELNVNALELDDSALYLCASSQERSGYNGYTFGSGTRLTVV.

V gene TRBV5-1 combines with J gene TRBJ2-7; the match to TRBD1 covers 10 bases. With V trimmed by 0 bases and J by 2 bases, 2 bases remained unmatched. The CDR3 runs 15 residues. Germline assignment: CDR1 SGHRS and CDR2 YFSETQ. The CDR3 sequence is CASSLGDRGTYEQYF. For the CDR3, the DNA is TGCGCCAGCAGCTTGGGGGACAGGGGAACCTACGAGCAGTACTTC.

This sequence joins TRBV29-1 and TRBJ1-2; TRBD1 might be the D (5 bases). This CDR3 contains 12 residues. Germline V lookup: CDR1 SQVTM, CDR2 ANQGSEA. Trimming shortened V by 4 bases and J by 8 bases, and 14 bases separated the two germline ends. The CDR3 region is CSVVRGMWGYTF. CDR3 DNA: TGCAGCGTTGTTAGGGGCATGTGGGGCTACACCTTC. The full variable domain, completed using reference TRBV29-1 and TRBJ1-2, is SAVISQKPSRDICQRGTSLTIQCQVDSQVTMMFWYRQQPGQSLTLIATANQGSEATYESGFVIDKFPISRPNLTFSTLTVSNMSPEDSSIYLCSVVRGMWGYTFGSGTRLTVV.

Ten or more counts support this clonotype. The CDR3: CASTITQNTEAFF. CDR3 nucleotides: TGTGCCAGCACAATAACCCAGAACACTGAAGCTTTCTTT. The chain uses TRBV6-1 and TRBJ1-1; D gene uncertain. The CDR3 length is 13 residues. Germline V gene lookup returns CDR1 MNHNS and CDR2 SASEGT. Trimming shortened V by 7 bases and J by 1 base, and 10 bases separated the two germline ends.

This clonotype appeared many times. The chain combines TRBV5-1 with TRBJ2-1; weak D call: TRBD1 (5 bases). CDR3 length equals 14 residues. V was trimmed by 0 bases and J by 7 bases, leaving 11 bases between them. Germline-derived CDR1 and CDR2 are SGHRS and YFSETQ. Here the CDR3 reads CASSLVGARNEQFF. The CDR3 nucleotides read TGCGCCAGCAGCTTGGTAGGGGCGCGTAATGAGCAGTTCTTC.